This T cell receptor (beta chain) stems from a study of blood T cells in healthy people across ages. At the level of the study: Template switching caught about one barcoded beta molecule for each two T cells.

CDR3 length: 13 residues. V shed 3 bases and J shed 3 bases, with 9 bases lying between them. Germline CDR1 and CDR2: SGHRS and YFSETQ. This clonotype has a handful of counts. Then a second PCR, running roughly 7 to 11 cycles, was carried out with a sample-barcoded 5' primer and a J-beta primer mix. TCRdb processed the 5' RACE reads anew with MiXCR; each CDR3 protein has one entry. This table holds hundreds of thousands of distinct CDR3 sequences, 20% to 25% found once. The chain joins TRBV5-1 to TRBJ1-2, with D possibly TRBD1 on 5 matching bases. This receptor was obtained from a man in his sixties or seventies in good health. The sample was blood. The CDR3 protein is CASSYEGDYGYTF. DNA of the CDR3: TGCGCCAGCAGCTACGAAGGGGACTATGGCTACACCTTC.